This T cell receptor (beta chain) was recovered during a study of OX40 agonist ivuxolimab in advanced cancers. Study-wide context: Patients got intravenous ivuxolimab at 0.01 to 10 mg/kg every 2 weeks. Study conclusions and caveats: At doses 0.1 to 3.0 mg/kg, CD4+ and CD8+ clones expanded. It was not determined which antigens were specifically recognized by the peripheral T cells that had undergone clonal expansion.

The CDR3 has 15 residues. V was pared by 1 base and J by 7 bases, with 14 bases between. CDR1 SGHAT and CDR2 FQNNGV come from the germline V gene. Generated by immunoSEQ multiplex PCR, the TCRdb table keeps only in-frame clones and is missing some. In the table there are 60,000 to 70,000 clones, roughly 90% of which are singletons. Cycle 7 day 1, cycle 4 day 1, and baseline were the timepoints at which blood was sampled. Regarding this clone: Its matching antigen is unknown.

The sequence derives from an adult with an advanced solid tumor such as melanoma, head and neck, liver or kidney cancer. This chain uses TRBV11-2 with TRBJ2-1, with D possibly TRBD2 on 6 matching bases. Sequencing used CD4+ or CD8+ T cells sorted from blood, obtained in a trial of the OX40 agonist ivuxolimab. CDR3 DNA: TGTGCCAGCAGCTTAGGACCCGGGACTTCGAATGAGCAGTTCTTC. Protein: CASSLGPGTSNEQFF.